This T cell receptor beta chain was retrieved from a study of blood T cell repertoires in COVID-19. Turning to the study itself: Sample material is recorded as cDNA or gDNA derived from T cells, B-cell-depleted T cells, or PBMCs.

Individuals drawn from around 25 US areas were about 18 to 95 years old. Cohort placement rested on clinical history that participants reported themselves. Repertoires were generated with immunoSEQ multiplex PCR, while TCRdb's copy carries only in-frame clones and drops some. The sample holds around 250,000 clones; under 90% are singletons and the top ten take 3.5% to 5%. This sequence was found in a man younger than 40 with acute COVID-19. Sequencing used PBMCs or T cells enriched from blood (not recorded which).

This CDR3 is CASSEDAGSNEKLFF. DNA for the CDR3: TGTGCCAGCAGTGAAGACGCAGGTTCTAATGAAAAACTGTTTTTT. The rearrangement joins TRBV2 to TRBJ1-4, with D unresolved. The V gene's germline CDR1 is SNHLY and CDR2 FYNNEI. Trimming pared 1 base from V and 3 bases from J, leaving 9 bases between. The CDR3 is made up of 15 amino acids. Complete variable domain (other parts from reference TRBV2 and TRBJ1-4): EPEVTQTPSHQVTQMGQEVILRCVPISNHLYFYWYRQILGQKVEFLVSFYNNEISEKSEIFDDQFSVERPDGSNFTLKIRSTKLEDSAMYFCASSEDAGSNEKLFFGSGTQLSVL.